This T cell receptor (beta chain) comes out of a study of T cells in Graves' hyperthyroidism and ophthalmopathy. The source material, RNA transcripts, was used to amplify TCR beta CDR3 regions. An initial round of RT-PCR targeting the TCR CDR3 relied on the HTBI primer set. TCRdb reprocessed the multiplex PCR reads with MiXCR, giving one entry per CDR3 protein. The profile covers about 600,000 distinct CDR3 sequences, with 12% to 15% appearing a single time and roughly 7% taken by the ten largest. Germline lookup yields CDR1 MNHEY and CDR2 SVGEGT. The CDR3 extends over 15 amino acids. The ends were cut back, 3 bases at V and 0 bases at J, with 6 bases in the middle. Exclusion of a patient resulted from uncontrolled infection, other autoimmune disease, pregnancy or lactation. This clonotype has a count of ten or more. Antigen specificity is unknown. Study-level results: Ophthalmopathy was model-predicted a median approximately six months pre-onset. Most expanded thyroid clonotypes above 0.001 recurred in blood.

Sequencing used blood. The TCR was taken from a woman aged 18-29 years with Graves' ophthalmopathy. This chain uses TRBV6-2 or TRBV6-3 with TRBJ2-6; no clear D. The CDR3 loop reads CASSYPLSGANVLTF. CDR3 nucleotides: TGTGCCAGCAGTTATCCGCTCTCTGGGGCCAACGTCCTGACTTTC.